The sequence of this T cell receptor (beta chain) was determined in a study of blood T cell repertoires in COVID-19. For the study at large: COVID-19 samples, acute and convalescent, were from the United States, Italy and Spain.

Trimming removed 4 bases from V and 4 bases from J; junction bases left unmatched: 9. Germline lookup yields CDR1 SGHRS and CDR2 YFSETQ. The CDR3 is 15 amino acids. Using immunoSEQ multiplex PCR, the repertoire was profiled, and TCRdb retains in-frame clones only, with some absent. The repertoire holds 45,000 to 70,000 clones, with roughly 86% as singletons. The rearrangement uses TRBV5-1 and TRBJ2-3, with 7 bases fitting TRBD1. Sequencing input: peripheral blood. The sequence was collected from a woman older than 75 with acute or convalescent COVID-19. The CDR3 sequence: CASSPFTGAADTQYF. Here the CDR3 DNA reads TGCGCCAGCAGCCCCTTCACAGGGGCGGCAGATACGCAGTATTTT. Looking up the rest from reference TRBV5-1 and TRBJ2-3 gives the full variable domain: KAGVTQTPRYLIKTRGQQVTLSCSPISGHRSVSWYQQTPGQGLQFLFEYFSETQRNKGNFPGRFSGRQFSNSRSEMNVSTLELGDSALYLCASSPFTGAADTQYFGPGTRLTVL.